This entry concerns a single T cell receptor beta chain. These data belong to a study of blood T cell repertoires in COVID-19. On the study more broadly: COVID-19 samples collected from the United States, Italy and Spain covered acute and convalescent phases.

V shed 7 bases and J 0 bases; nucleotides not matched to a gene: 16. CDR3 length: 18 amino acids. The germline V gene encodes CDR1 LNHDA and CDR2 SQIVND (reference sequence). Clones were read by immunoSEQ multiplex PCR, and TCRdb kept only the in-frame ones, dropping some. The sample yields some 170,000 clones, 90% seen once. The chain couples TRBV19 to TRBJ1-1; 8 bases line up with TRBD1. The TCR comes from a man in his 60s with active or convalescent COVID-19. The sequenced sample consisted of peripheral blood. This chain's CDR3 is CASMRKGQAQGVNTEAFF. The DNA for the CDR3 is TGTGCCAGTATGAGAAAGGGACAGGCCCAGGGAGTGAACACTGAAGCTTTCTTT.